The present TCR beta chain was sequenced within a study of blood T cell repertoires in COVID-19. Study in general: Sources were T cells, B-cell-depleted T cells, or PBMCs; the material itself was cDNA or gDNA.

Assignment of participants to cohorts was predicated upon participant-reported clinical history. Clones were sequenced by immunoSEQ multiplex PCR, and TCRdb holds only the in-frame ones, with some missing. The sample holds some 510,000 clones, approximately 90% seen once. The V gene's germline CDR1 is LGHDT and CDR2 YNNKEL (reference sequence). Trimming stripped 0 bases from V and 7 bases from J, with 24 bases between. The CDR3 spans 18 residues. The rearrangement links TRBV3-1 (or the pseudogene TRBV3-2) to TRBJ2-5, with D tentatively TRBD1 (12 bases). This TCR came from a middle-aged woman who had recovered from COVID-19. The sample taken for sequencing was PBMCs or T cells enriched from blood (not recorded which). The CDR3 nucleotides are TGTGCCAGCAGCCAAGATCTAAGACTAGCGGGACAGGGGGCGACCCAGTACTTC. The encoded protein is CASSQDLRLAGQGATQYF.